This T cell receptor (beta chain) stems from a study of tumor and adjacent non-tumor tissue in lung cancer (dated by TCRdb to the late 2010s). Study-level background: By cancer type, the cohort comprised around 11 adenocarcinoma patients, 2 squamous cell carcinoma patients and 1 small cell lung cancer patient. Among the roughly 15 patients, ages ranged from roughly 31 to 76 years, approximately 10 were men and 5 were women, and disease was TNM stage I to III. A total of around 130,000,000 productive TCRbeta reads were generated by sequencing, corresponding to an average of about 4.17 million reads per sample. Bulk TCRbeta repertoires were compared between lung tumor tissue and matched distant non-tumor lung tissue obtained from more than twelve lung cancer patients. For each patient, one tumor sample and one normal lung sample were taken, giving approximately 29 paired specimens that underwent TCRbeta CDR3 sequencing.

Bulk unsorted tissue served as the source for RNA extraction, and RNA quality was assessed using a NanoDrop ND-1000 and an Agilent 2100. The normal lung samples consisted of distant non-tumor tissue collected more than 3 cm from the tumor edge. All donors had newly diagnosed lung cancer, had not received prior chemotherapy, and were admitted for thoracic surgery in China between August and November 2014. Patients who had received previous radiotherapy or chemotherapy, or who had another concurrent cancer, were excluded from the study. Pieces of surgical tissue measuring about 1-2.1 cm3 were kept in RNAlater solution and held at -80 degrees C until needed. The full study reports these points: The cohort had only about 14 patients, and the authors noted that larger samples and more detailed clinical data are needed. The top 100 clones accounted for a significantly larger cumulative portion of the repertoire in normal lung than in tumor tissue. Significantly higher TCR diversity (inverse Simpson) was observed in tumor tissue than in normal lung tissue (about 410 vs 180, P = 0.0075, Mann-Whitney U test). Peripheral blood was not sequenced, so blood TCRbeta repertoires in these lung cancer patients were not examined. TCR diversity was significantly higher in younger patients, and greater tumor TCR diversity was associated with shorter overall survival and shorter disease-free survival. The methods do not name the sequencing platform or mention unique molecular identifiers.

Concerning this clonotype itself: The target of this receptor is not known. A junction boundary mismatches the germline segment, possibly from a read error.

Library construction relied on multiplex PCR. TCRdb names Illumina HiSeq 2500 as the instrument used. Following protocols modified from ARM-PCR, the researchers constructed TCRbeta libraries through three rounds of nested PCR with primers (Table S4). Before sequencing, PCR products of 200-500 bp were cut from the gel and purified using the QIAquick gel extraction kit. The published analysis was carried out like this. Reads were cleaned using Trimmomatic, were merged into complete CDR3 sequences using FLASH, and were assigned to V(D)J germline segments using MiTCR. Clonal diversity was computed as the inverse Simpson's index with VDJtools. Productive reads were defined as in-frame sequences without a premature stop codon. TCRdb reprocessed the public reads (quality trimming at Q25 with fastp, clone calling with MiXCR) and kept in-frame beta chains. CDR3 protein sequences are deduplicated, and each keeps its most common genes and DNA. The V and J calls were not made by the authors but by TCRdb's processing. This sample holds roughly 45,000 distinct CDR3 sequences; roughly 60% were observed only once. 45% to 50% of the sample is in the top ten clones.

CDR1 and CDR2 (MNHEY, SVGAGI) derive from the germline V gene. The CDR3 contains 18 residues, cysteine and phenylalanine counted. Of the read, only the CDR3 DNA is kept; its 54 bases are in frame from base 1. Here the chain combines TRBV6-5 and TRBJ1-6; 5 matching bases give a weak D call of TRBD1. Sequenced sample: distant non-tumor lung tissue. The clonotype was recovered from a man over 45 with non-small cell lung cancer. CDR3 loop: CVSSYGGYGEGNSSPLHF. The bases are TGTGTCAGCAGTTACGGGGGTTATGGGGAGGGAAATAGTTCACCCCTCCACTTT.